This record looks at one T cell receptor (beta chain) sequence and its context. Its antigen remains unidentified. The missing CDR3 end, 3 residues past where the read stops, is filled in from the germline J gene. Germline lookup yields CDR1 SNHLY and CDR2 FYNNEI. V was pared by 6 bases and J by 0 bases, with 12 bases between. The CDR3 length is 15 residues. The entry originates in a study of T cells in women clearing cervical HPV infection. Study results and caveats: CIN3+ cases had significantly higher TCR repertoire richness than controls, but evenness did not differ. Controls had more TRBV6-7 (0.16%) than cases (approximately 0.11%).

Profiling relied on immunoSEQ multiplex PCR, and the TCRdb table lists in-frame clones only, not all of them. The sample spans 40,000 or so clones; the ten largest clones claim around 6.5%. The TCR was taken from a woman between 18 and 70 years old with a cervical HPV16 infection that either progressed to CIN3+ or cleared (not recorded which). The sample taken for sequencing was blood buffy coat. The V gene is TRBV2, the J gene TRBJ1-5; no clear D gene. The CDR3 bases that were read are TGTGCCAGCAGCCCGAGCACCGATAGCAATCAGCCC. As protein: CASSPSTDSNQP. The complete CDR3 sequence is CASSPSTDSNQPQHF.